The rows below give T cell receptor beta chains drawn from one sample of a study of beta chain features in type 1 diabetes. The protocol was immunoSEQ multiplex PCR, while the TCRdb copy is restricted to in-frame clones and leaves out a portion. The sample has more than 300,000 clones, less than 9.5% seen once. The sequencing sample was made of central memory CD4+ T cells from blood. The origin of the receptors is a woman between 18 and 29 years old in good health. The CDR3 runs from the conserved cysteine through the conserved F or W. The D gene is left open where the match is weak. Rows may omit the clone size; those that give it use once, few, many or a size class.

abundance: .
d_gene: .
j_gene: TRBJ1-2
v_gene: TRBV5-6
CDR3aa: CASSVGQPGYTF
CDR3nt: TGTGCCAGCAGCGTAGGACAGCCCGGCTACACCTTC

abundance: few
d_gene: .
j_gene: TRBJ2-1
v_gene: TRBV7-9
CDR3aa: CASNVGGITFF
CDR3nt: TGTGCCAGCAACGTAGGGGGGATTACGTTCTTC

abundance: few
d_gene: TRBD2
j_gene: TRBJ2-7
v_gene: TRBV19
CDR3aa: CASSLRTSGKNEQYF
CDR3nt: TGTGCCAGTAGTCTCCGGACTAGCGGCAAAAACGAGCAGTACTTC

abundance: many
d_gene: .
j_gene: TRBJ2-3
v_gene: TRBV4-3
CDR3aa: CASSRTSGITADTQYF
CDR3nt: TGCGCCAGCAGCCGAACTAGTGGAATCACCGCAGATACGCAGTATTTT

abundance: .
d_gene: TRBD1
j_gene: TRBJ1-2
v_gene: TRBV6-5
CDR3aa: CASRPTGLDYGYTF
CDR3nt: TGTGCCAGCAGACCGACAGGGCTTGACTATGGCTACACCTTC

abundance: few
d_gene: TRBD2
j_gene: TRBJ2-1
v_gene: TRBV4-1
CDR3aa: CASSQRWTKAGASEQFF
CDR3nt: TGCGCCAGCAGCCAAAGATGGACGAAAGCGGGAGCGAGCGAGCAGTTCTTC

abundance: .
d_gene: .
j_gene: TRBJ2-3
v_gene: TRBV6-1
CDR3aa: CASSALDSRSTDTQYF
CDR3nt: TGTGCCAGCAGTGCATTGGACAGCCGTAGCACAGATACGCAGTATTTT

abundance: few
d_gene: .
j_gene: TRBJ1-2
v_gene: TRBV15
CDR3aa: CATSRAGISGYTF
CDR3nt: TGTGCCACCAGCAGAGCCGGGATCAGTGGCTACACCTTC

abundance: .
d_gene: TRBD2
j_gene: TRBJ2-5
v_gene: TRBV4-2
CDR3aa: CASSETVSGRGETQYF
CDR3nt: TGTGCCAGCAGCGAAACGGTTAGCGGGAGGGGGGAGACCCAGTACTTC

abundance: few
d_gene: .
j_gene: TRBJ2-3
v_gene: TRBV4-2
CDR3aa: CASRRKSGGDFTDTQYF
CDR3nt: TGTGCCAGCAGACGGAAATCGGGCGGAGATTTCACAGATACGCAGTATTTT

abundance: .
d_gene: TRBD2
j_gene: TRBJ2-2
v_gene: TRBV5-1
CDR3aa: CASSPSRPQKTSGSNTGELFF
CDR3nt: TGCGCCAGCAGCCCGAGCCGACCACAGAAAACTAGCGGGAGTAACACCGGGGAGCTGTTTTTT

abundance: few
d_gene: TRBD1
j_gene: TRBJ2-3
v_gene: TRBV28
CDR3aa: CASSLYRTGRTDTQYF
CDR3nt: TGTGCCAGCAGTTTATACCGGACAGGTCGCACAGATACGCAGTATTTT

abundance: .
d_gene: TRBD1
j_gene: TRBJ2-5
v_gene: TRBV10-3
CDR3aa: CATLRQGAETQYF
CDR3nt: TGTGCCACCCTTCGGCAGGGGGCAGAGACCCAGTACTTC

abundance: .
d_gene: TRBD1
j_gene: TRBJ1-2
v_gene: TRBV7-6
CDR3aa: CASSLGQGWDYGYTF
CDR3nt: TGTGCCAGCAGCCTGGGACAGGGGTGGGACTATGGCTACACCTTC

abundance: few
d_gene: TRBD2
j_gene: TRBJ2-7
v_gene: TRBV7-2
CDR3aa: CANSLGRLGTSYEQYF
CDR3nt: TGTGCCAACAGCTTAGGCAGGCTCGGGACTAGCTACGAGCAGTACTTC

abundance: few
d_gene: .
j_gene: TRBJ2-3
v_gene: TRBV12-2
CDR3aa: CASRSPADLRNTQYF
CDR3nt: TGTGCAAGTCGCTCCCCTGCGGACCTCCGAAATACGCAGTATTTT

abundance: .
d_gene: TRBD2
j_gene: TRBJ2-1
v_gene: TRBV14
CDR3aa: CASSRTSGSPYNEQFF
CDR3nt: TGTGCCAGCAGCCGGACTAGCGGGAGTCCCTACAATGAGCAGTTCTTC

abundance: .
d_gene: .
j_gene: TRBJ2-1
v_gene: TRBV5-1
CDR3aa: CASSLSLWRVSDEQFF
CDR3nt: TGCGCCAGCAGCTTGTCCCTCTGGCGGGTTAGCGATGAGCAGTTCTTC

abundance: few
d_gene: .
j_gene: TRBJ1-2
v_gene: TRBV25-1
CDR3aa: CASSESGVGYGYTF
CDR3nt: TGTGCCAGCAGTGAATCAGGGGTGGGCTATGGCTACACCTTC

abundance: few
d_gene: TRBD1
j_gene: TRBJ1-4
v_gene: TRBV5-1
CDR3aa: CASSLGDRGEKLFF
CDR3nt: TGCGCCAGCAGCTTGGGGGACAGGGGTGAAAAACTGTTTTTT

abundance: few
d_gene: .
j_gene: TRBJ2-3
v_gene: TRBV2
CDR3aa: CASSRLVETDTQYF
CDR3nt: TGTGCCAGCAGCCGACTAGTTGAGACAGATACGCAGTATTTT

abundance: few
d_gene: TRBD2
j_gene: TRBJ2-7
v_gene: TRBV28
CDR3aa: CASSPRLAGLNEQYF
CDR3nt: TGTGCCAGCAGCCCAAGACTAGCGGGATTAAACGAGCAGTACTTC

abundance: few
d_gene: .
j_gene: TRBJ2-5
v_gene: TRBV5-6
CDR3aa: CASSPYSEQETQYF
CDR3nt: TGTGCCAGCAGCCCCTATAGCGAACAAGAGACCCAGTACTTC

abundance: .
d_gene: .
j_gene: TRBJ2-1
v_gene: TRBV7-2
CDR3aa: CASSQDRLEQFF
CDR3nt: TGTGCCAGCAGCCAAGACAGGCTTGAGCAGTTCTTC

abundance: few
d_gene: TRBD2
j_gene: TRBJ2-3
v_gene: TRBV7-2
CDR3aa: CASSFRLADTQYF
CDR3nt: TGTGCCAGCAGCTTCCGACTAGCGGATACGCAGTATTTT

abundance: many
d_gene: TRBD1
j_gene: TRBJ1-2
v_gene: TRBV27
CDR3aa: CASSFVDRGFYGYTF
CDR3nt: TGTGCCAGCAGTTTTGTGGACAGGGGATTCTATGGCTACACCTTC

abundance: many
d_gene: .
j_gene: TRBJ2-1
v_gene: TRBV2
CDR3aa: CASSDGTGGLLVF
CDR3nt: TGTGCCAGCAGTGATGGAACTGGGGGACTTTTGGTCTTC

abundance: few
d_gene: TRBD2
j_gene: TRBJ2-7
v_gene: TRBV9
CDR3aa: CASSPLAEGSEQYF
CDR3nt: TGTGCCAGCAGCCCACTAGCGGAGGGGAGCGAGCAGTACTTC

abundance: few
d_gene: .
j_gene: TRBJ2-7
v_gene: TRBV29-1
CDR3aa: CSGTGTSPLHEQYF
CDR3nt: TGCAGCGGTACCGGGACATCTCCCCTCCACGAGCAGTACTTC

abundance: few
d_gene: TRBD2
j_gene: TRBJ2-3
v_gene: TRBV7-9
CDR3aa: CASSLPSGRTDTQYF
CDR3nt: TGTGCCAGCAGCTTACCTAGCGGGAGGACAGATACGCAGTATTTT

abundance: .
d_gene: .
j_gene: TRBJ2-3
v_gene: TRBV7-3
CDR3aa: CASSLSPFLQGDTQYF
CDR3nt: TGTGCCAGCAGCTTAAGTCCCTTCCTCCAGGGAGATACGCAGTATTTT

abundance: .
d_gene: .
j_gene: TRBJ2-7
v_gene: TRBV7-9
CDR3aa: CASTLGSTYEQYF
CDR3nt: TGTGCCAGCACTCTAGGGAGCACCTACGAGCAGTACTTC

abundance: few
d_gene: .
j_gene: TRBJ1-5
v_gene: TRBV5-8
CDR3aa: CASSLVAAGYQPQHF
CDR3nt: TGTGCCAGCAGCTTGGTCGCGGCTGGCTATCAGCCCCAGCATTTT

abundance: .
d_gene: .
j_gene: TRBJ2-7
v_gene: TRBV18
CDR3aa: CASSHNGGGGEQYF
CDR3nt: TGTGCCAGCTCCCACAACGGTGGAGGGGGCGAGCAGTACTTC

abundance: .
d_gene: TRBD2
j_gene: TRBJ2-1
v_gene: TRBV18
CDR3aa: CASSPPSSGGRNEQFF
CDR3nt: TGTGCCAGCTCACCACCGAGTAGCGGGGGGCGCAATGAGCAGTTCTTC

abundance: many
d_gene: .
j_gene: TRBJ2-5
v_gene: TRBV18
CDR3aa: CASSRDIQETQYF
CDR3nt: TGTGCCAGCTCACGGGACATCCAAGAGACCCAGTACTTC

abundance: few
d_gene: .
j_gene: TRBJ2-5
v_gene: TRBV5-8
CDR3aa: CASSTMGRETQYF
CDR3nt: TGTGCCAGCAGCACGATGGGTCGGGAGACCCAGTACTTC

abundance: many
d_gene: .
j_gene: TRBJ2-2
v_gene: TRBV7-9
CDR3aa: CASSERSLGELFF
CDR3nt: TGTGCCAGCAGCGAACGGAGTCTCGGGGAGCTGTTTTTT

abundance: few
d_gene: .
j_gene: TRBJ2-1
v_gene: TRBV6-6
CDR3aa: CASRYNNEQFF
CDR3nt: TGTGCCAGCAGGTACAACAATGAGCAGTTCTTC

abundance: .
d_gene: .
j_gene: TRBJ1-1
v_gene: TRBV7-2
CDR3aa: CASSRRSENTEAFF
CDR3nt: TGTGCCAGCAGTCGCAGGTCGGAGAACACTGAAGCTTTCTTT

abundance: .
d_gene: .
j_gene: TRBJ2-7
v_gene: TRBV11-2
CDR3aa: CASSLDQVGTYEQYF
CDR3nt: TGTGCCAGCAGCTTAGATCAGGTCGGGACCTACGAGCAGTACTTC

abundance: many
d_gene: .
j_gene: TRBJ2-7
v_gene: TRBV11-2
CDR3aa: CASSPRGGLGGGGEQYF
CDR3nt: TGTGCCAGCAGCCCGAGGGGGGGGCTAGGAGGCGGAGGCGAGCAGTACTTC

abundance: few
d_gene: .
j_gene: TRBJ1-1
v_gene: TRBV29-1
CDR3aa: CSASTENTEAFF
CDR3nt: TGCAGCGCTTCGACAGAGAACACTGAAGCTTTCTTT

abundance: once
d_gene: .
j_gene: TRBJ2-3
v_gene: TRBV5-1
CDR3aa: CASSLFSGTDTQYF
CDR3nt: TGCGCCAGCAGCTTGTTTTCTGGGACAGATACGCAGTATTTT

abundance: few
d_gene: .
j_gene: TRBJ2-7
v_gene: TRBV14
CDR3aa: CASSQDPISEQYF
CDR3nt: TGTGCCAGCAGCCAAGATCCCATATCGGAGCAGTACTTC

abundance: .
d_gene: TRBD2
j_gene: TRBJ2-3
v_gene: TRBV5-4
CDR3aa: CASSRTSGLSTDTQYF
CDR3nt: TGTGCCAGCAGCCGGACTAGCGGGTTAAGCACAGATACGCAGTATTTT

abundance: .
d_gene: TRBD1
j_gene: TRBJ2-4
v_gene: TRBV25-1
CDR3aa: CAGSNRDRGDIQYF
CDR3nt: TGTGCCGGCAGTAATCGGGACAGGGGTGACATTCAGTACTTC

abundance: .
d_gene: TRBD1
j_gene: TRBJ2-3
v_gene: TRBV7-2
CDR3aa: CASSPRGTGNTDTQYF
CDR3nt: TGTGCCAGCAGCCCCAGAGGGACAGGCAACACAGATACGCAGTATTTT

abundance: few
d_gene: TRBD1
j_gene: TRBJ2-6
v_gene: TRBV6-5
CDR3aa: CASSYRGRWANVLTF
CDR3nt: TGTGCCAGCAGTTACAGGGGGCGGTGGGCCAACGTCCTGACTTTC

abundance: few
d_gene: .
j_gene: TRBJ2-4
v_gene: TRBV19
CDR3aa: CASSTSGRGSIQYF
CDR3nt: TGTGCCAGTAGTACCTCAGGGAGAGGGAGCATTCAGTACTTC

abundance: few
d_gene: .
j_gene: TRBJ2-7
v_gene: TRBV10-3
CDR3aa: CATRWGLGYEQYF
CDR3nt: TGTGCCACCCGGTGGGGTCTTGGGTACGAGCAGTACTTC

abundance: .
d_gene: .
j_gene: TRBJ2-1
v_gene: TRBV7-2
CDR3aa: CASSKPQGGSNEQFF
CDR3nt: TGTGCCAGCAGCAAACCCCAGGGGGGGAGCAATGAGCAGTTCTTC

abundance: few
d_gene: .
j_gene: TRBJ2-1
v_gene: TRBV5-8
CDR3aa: CASSLFNRNEQFF
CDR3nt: TGTGCCAGCAGCTTGTTCAACCGCAATGAGCAGTTCTTC

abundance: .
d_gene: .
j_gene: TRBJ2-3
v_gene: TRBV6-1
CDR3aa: CASRLQGTDTQYF
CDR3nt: TGTGCCAGCAGGCTCCAGGGCACAGATACGCAGTATTTT

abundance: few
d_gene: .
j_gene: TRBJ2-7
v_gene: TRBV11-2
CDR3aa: CASSLEGRQYEQYF
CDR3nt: TGTGCCAGCAGCTTAGAAGGTCGGCAGTACGAGCAGTACTTC